This TCR beta chain was identified during a study of T cells in Graves' hyperthyroidism and ophthalmopathy. Only a few counts were recorded for this clonotype. RNA transcripts gave rise to amplified TCR beta CDR3 regions. Primed by the HTBI set, a first-round RT-PCR was run on the TCR CDR3. TCRdb recomputed calls from the multiplex PCR reads with MiXCR, one row per CDR3 protein. Among some 270,000 distinct CDR3 sequences listed, roughly 15% were seen once. Germline CDR1 MNHNS, CDR2 SASEGT. Trimming removed 6 bases from V and 0 bases from J, with 9 bases in between. The CDR3 sequence is 15 residues long. Uncontrolled infection, other autoimmune disease, pregnancy and lactation each barred patients from inclusion. On the basis of clinical symptoms, serum thyroxine and TRAb, thyroid ultrasound and orbital computed tomography, diagnoses were made.

This receptor was identified in a woman in her forties with Graves' hyperthyroidism. The gene calls are TRBV6-1 and TRBJ2-6; no definite D call. The sequencing sample was made of blood. In DNA, the CDR3 is TGTGCCAGCAGGGACCTCAACTCTGGGGCCAACGTCCTGACTTTC. Its translation is CASRDLNSGANVLTF.